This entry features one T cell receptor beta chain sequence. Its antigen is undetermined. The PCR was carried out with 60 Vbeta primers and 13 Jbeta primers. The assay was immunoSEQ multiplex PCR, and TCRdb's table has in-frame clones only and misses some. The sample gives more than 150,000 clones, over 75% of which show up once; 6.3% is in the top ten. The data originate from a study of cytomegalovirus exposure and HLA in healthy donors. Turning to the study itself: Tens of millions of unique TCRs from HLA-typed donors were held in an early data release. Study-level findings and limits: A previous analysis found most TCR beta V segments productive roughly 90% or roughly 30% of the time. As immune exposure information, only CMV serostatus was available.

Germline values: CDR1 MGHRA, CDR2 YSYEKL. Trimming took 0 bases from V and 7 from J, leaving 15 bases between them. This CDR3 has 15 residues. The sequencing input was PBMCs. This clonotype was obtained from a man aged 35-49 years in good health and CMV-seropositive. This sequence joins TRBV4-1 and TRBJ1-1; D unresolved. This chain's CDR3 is CASSQEVGRGGEAFF. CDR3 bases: TGCGCCAGCAGCCAAGAGGTAGGGAGAGGAGGTGAAGCTTTCTTT.